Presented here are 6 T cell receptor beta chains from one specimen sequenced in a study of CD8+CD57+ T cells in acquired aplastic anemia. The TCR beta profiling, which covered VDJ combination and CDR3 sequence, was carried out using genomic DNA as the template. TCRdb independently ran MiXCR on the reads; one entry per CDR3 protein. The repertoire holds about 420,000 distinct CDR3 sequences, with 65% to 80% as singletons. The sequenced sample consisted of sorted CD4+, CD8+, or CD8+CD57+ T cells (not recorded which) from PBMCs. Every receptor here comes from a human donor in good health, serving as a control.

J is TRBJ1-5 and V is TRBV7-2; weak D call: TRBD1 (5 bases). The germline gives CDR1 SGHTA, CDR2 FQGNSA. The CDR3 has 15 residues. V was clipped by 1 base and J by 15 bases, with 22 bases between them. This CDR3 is CASSLVLAGGGDTHF. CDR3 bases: TGTGCCAGCAGCTTAGTACTAGCGGGGGGAGGTGATACGCATTTT.

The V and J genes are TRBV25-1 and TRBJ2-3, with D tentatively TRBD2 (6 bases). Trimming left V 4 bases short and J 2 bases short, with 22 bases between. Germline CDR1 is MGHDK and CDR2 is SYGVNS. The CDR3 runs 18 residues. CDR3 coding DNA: TGTGCCAGCAGTGCCCTACCGACTGCGGGGAGATACACAGATACGCAGTATTTT. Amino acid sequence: CASSALPTAGRYTDTQYF.

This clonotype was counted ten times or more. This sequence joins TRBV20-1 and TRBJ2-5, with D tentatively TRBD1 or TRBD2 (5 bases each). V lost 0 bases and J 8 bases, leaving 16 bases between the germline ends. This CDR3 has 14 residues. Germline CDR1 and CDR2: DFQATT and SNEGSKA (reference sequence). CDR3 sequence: CSARDPGRLFTQYF. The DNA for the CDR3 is TGCAGTGCTAGAGATCCGGGACGGCTCTTTACCCAGTACTTC.

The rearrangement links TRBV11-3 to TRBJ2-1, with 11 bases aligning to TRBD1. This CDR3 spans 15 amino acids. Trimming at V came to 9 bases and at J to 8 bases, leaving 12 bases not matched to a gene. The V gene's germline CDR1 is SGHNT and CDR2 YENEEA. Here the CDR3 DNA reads TGTGCCAGTCTACCTCGGGACAGGGGGGTTGATGAGCAGTTCTTC. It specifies CASLPRDRGVDEQFF.

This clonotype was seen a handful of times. The CDR3 here is CASSDPGQGYEQYF. CDR3 DNA: TGTGCCAGCAGTGATCCGGGACAGGGGTACGAGCAGTACTTC. The gene calls are TRBV25-1 and TRBJ2-7; 10 nucleotides agree with TRBD1. With V trimmed by 3 bases and J by 4 bases, 3 bases remained unmatched. The CDR3 runs to 14 residues. Germline values: CDR1 MGHDK, CDR2 SYGVNS.

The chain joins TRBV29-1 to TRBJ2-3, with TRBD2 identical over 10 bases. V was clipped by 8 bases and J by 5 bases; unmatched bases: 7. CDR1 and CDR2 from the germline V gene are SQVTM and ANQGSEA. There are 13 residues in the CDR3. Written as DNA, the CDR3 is TGCAGCAGTAGGAGCGGGGGGGTAGATACGCAGTATTTT. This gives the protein CSSRSGGVDTQYF.